The sequence of this T cell receptor beta chain was determined in a study of T cells after posttransplantation cyclophosphamide (dated by TCRdb to about 2016). About the full investigation: T cell repertoire reconstitution was tracked by TRB sequencing after myeloablative bone marrow transplantation in which posttransplantation cyclophosphamide was used as GVHD prophylaxis. Public TRB sequences were compared against a database of over 3,600 sequences linked to responses to pathogens, tumor antigens, self-antigens and alloantigens. TRB sequencing was also done on up to about 3 additional blood samples from 2 to 5.2 years after transplant in 3 patients, and on pretransplant blood from several patients. Samples from around 40 PTCy-treated patients and 16 related bone marrow donors of those patients were subjected to antigen receptor sequencing. Because TRA and TRB clonality correlated tightly in roughly nine samples, later TCR analyses were limited to TRB. TRB sequencing was performed on blood from all 35 or so PTCy patients with 1-year posttransplant specimens.

Genomic DNA was the input for TRB sequencing, which was run either with the immunoSEQ assay at survey resolution or with the hsTCRB kit. On the study's bioinformatics: Initial read processing used immunoSEQ software, and repertoire analyses used the LymphoSeq R package. Clonality was computed as 1 minus normalized Shannon entropy; Gini coefficient was also calculated for each TRB dataset. Phenotypes of unsorted samples were inferred by mapping TRB sequences from sorted subsets of the recipient or donor onto unsorted samples of the same recipient. This immuneACCESS table, as held by TCRdb, lists in-frame sequences with V and J called but not all clones. Of the missing ones, under half trace to an unresolved V gene in checked studies; the others have no known cause. V and J calls plus clone size are reproduced from that table; the DNA served to infer D and trimming. The sample has about 38,000 clones on record, with no singletons. Clones ranked in the top ten supply 2% to 3% of the sample.

This clone was seen repeatedly, ten times or more. Its antigen specificity is not known. There are no base qualities to consult, and no much larger clone falls within one base. On the day of marrow donation, related bone marrow donors gave peripheral blood samples. Mononuclear cells from peripheral blood and bone marrow were separated by Ficoll-Hypaque density centrifugation and then cryopreserved. The CDR3 spans 15 residues, from the cysteine through the phenylalanine. This entry keeps only the CDR3 DNA: 45 bases, framed from base 1. V and J are truncated by 1 base and 8 bases respectively, leaving an intervening sequence of 16 bases. In the germline V gene (reference sequence), CDR1 corresponds to SEHNR and CDR2 to FQNEAQ. General conclusions and limits of the study: Donor-recipient similarity was low at 1-2 months but increased during the first year, and donor CD8+ memory clones often dominated later blood repertoires. Across 35 to 55 patients, TRB clonality was highly associated with recipient CMV seropositivity and CMV reactivation, and diversity in PTCy patients was similar to diversity in CNI/methotrexate controls. The TRB repertoires of T cells infiltrating skin or GI tract showed only limited overlap with the TRB repertoires of T cells in blood.

Sequencing was done on a sample of PBMCs. This clonotype was sampled from a man between 50 and 59 years old in good health, CMV-negative, and a related stem cell transplant donor. The sequence links TRBV7-9 to TRBJ2-3, with the D gene not confidently named. Here the CDR3 is given as CASSLGVGQEGTQYF. The DNA is TGTGCCAGCAGCTTAGGGGTTGGGCAGGAAGGTACGCAGTATTTT. This CDR3, with the reference TRBV7-9 and TRBJ2-3 proteins standing in past its ends, gives the full variable domain DTGVSQNPRHKITKRGQNVTFRCDPISEHNRLYWYRQTLGQGPEFLTYFQNEAQLEKSRLLSDRFSAERPKGSFSTLEIQRTEQGDSAMYLCASSLGVGQEGTQYFGPGTRLTVL.